This T cell receptor (beta chain) stems from a study of vaccination and CD4 T cells after COVID-19. Study-wide background: Post-vaccination specimens were collected at a median of roughly 78 days following dose two (range 14 to 241). Study-wide points: When vaccine-specific clones from convalescent patients were examined, 304 of 307 were spike mono-reactive. Median reactive clonotypes, those recognizing SARS-CoV-2, rose from 21 to 38, not significantly.

Germline V lookup: CDR1 MDHEN, CDR2 SYDVKM. Germline trimming cut 10 bases from V and 0 bases from J; bases unmatched to any gene: 6. CDR3 length equals 14 residues. The treatment here: roughly nine-day PBMC culture with coronavirus spike peptide pools or control peptides (ViraFEST assay). Of note for this clonotype: Its antigen is currently unknown.

The Oncomine TCR Beta short-read assay was applied to DNA of cultured CD4+ T cells. The source of extracted genomic DNA was cultured CD4+ T cells. TCRdb analysed the PCR reads with MiXCR anew, one entry per CDR3 protein. Of about 15,000 distinct CDR3 sequences detected, roughly half appear once; the ten largest clones hold about 24%. The rearrangement joins TRBV28 to TRBJ2-7; 10 nucleotides line up with TRBD1. This TCR derives from a human donor with COVID-19. The sample consisted of cultured CD4+ T cells from blood, taken after SARS-CoV-2 vaccination. DNA for the CDR3: TGTGCCACACACAGGACAGGGGGCTCCTACGAGCAGTACTTC. As protein: CATHRTGGSYEQYF.